The source of this T cell receptor beta chain is a study of blood T cells in healthy people across ages. The CDR3 length is 12 residues. Germline CDR1 reads DFQATT; CDR2 reads SNEGSKA (reference sequence). The V and J ends lost 8 bases and 5 bases, in that order; junction bases with no gene match: 5. Healthy individuals of Caucasian origin from Russia, aged about 6 to 90, served as donors. The second PCR ran roughly 6 to 11 cycles with a sample-barcoded 5' primer and J-beta primers. A 12-random-nucleotide template-switch adaptor tagged each cDNA molecule. TCRdb re-derived calls from the 5' RACE reads in MiXCR, one entry per CDR3 protein. The table shows under 1,100,000 distinct CDR3 sequences, with roughly a quarter occurring only once. In its sample, this clonotype was seen a few times. These data were also reused for a study on T cells of mothers and their children. That paper adds: Overlap ran slightly, non-significantly higher for related than unrelated mother-child pairs.

The V call is TRBV20-1, the J call TRBJ2-2, with 7 bases matching TRBD2. This receptor was taken from a girl aged 2 to 9 in good health. Material: blood. The chain's CDR3 is CSTPGGTGELFF. In DNA form, the CDR3 reads TGCAGTACTCCCGGGGGGACCGGGGAGCTGTTTTTT.